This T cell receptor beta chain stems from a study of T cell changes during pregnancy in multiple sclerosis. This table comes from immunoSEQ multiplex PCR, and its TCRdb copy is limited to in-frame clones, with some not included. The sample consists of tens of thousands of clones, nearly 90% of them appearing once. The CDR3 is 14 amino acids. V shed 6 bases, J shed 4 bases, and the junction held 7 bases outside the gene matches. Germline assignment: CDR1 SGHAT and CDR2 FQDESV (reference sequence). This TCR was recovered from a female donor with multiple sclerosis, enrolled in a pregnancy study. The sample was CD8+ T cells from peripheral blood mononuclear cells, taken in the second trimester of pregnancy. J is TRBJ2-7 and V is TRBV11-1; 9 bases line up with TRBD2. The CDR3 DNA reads TGTGCCAGCAGTTACGCGGGAGGGCCTTACGAGCAGTACTTC. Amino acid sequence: CASSYAGGPYEQYF.